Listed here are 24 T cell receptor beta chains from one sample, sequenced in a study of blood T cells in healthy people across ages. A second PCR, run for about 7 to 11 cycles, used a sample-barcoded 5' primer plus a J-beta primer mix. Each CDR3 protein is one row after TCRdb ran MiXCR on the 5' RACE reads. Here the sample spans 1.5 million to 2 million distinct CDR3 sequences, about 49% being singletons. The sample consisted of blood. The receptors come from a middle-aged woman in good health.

The CDR3 spells CSARARGQGRGEQYF. CDR3 nucleotides: TGCAGTGCTAGAGCCAGGGGACAGGGTCGAGGGGAGCAGTACTTC. The rearrangement uses TRBV20-1 and TRBJ2-7; TRBD1 matches at 9 bases. The CDR3 is made up of 15 amino acids. V trimming: 1 base; J trimming: 7 bases; junction bases outside the gene matches: 11. Germline V gene data show CDR1 as DFQATT and CDR2 as SNEGSKA (reference sequence).

The CDR3 coding sequence is TGTGCCCAGCAGATGCGGGGGGAGGTGTCAGATACGCAGTATTTT. Encoded protein: CAQQMRGEVSDTQYF. The J gene is TRBJ2-3, the V gene TRBV2, with TRBD2 identical over 8 bases. The CDR3 totals 15 residues. After removal of 11 bases from V and 4 bases from J, the junction contained 14 bases not matched to a gene. Per germline, CDR1 SNHLY and CDR2 FYNNEI. The variable domain in full, with the rest retrieved from reference TRBV2 and TRBJ2-3, is EPEVTQTPSHQVTQMGQEVILRCVPISNHLYFYWYRQILGQKVEFLVSFYNNEISEKSEIFDDQFSVERPDGSNFTLKIRSTKLEDSAMYFCAQQMRGEVSDTQYFGPGTRLTVL.

CDR3: CASSYSGLSPQQFF. CDR3 coding DNA: TGTGCCAGCAGTTACTCCGGACTGTCCCCTCAGCAGTTCTTC. The rearrangement links TRBV6-6 to TRBJ2-1, with a weak D call TRBD2 (5 bases). The CDR3 length is 14 residues. V shed 0 bases and J shed 11 bases, with 14 bases lying between them. Germline V gene sequence: CDR1 MNHNY, CDR2 SVGAGI (reference sequence).

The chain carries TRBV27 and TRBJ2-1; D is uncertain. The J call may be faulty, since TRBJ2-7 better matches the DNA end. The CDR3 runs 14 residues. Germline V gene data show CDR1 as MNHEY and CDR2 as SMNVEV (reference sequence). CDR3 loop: CASSPARVTYEQYF. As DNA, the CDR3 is TGTGCCTCATCCCCCGCTAGGGTCACCTACGAGCAGTACTTC.

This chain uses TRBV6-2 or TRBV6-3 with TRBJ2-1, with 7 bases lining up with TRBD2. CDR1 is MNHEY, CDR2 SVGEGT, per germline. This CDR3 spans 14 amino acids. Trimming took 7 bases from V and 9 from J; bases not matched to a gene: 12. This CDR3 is CASNMGGESGEQFF. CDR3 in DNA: TGTGCCAGCAACATGGGGGGGGAGTCGGGTGAGCAGTTCTTC.

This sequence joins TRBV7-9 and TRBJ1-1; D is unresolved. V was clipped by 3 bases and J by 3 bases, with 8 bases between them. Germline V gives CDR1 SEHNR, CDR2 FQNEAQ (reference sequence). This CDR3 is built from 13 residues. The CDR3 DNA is TGTGCCAGCAGCTTCCCCGAGTACACTGAAGCTTTCTTT. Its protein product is CASSFPEYTEAFF.

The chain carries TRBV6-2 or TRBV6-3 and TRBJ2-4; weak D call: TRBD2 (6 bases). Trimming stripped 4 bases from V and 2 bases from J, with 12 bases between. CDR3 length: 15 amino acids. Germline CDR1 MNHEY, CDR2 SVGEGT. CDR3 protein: CASSLGAGTKNIQYF. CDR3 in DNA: TGTGCCAGCAGTTTGGGAGCGGGTACCAAAAACATTCAGTACTTC.

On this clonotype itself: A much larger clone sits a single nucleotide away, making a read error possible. CDR3: CASSYGRSGANVPTF. The CDR3 region has the DNA TGTGCCAGCAGTTACGGGCGCTCTGGGGCCAACGTCCCGACTTTC. V is TRBV6-2 or TRBV6-3 and J is TRBJ2-6; tentative D call: TRBD1 (5 bases). The CDR3 extends over 15 amino acids. The germline CDR1 and CDR2 sequences are MNHEY and SVGEGT.

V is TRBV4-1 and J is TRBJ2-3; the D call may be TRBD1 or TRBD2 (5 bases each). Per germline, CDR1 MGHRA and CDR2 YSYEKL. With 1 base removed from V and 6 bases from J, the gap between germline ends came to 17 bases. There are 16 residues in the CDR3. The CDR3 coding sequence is TGCGCCAGCAGCCAAGGGCACGAGGGGTCGAAGGATACGCAGTATTTT. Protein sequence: CASSQGHEGSKDTQYF.

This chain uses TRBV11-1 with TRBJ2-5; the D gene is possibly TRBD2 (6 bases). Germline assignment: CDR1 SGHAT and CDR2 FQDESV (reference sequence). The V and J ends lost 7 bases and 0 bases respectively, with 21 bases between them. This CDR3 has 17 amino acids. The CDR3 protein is CASTLSTGTLYQETQYF. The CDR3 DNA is TGTGCCAGCACCCTCTCGACTGGGACTCTGTACCAAGAGACCCAGTACTTC.

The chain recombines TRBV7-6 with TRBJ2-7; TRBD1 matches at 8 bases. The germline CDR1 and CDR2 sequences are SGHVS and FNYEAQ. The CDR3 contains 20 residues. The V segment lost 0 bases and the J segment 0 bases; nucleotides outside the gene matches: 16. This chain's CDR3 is CASSLAFVGGRDRSSYEQYF. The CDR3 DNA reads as TGTGCCAGCAGCTTAGCATTTGTTGGCGGTAGGGACAGGAGCTCCTACGAGCAGTACTTC.

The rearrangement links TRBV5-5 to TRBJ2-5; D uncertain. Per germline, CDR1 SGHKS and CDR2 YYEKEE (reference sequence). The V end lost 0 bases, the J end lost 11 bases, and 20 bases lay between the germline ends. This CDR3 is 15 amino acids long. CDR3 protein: CASSLAPQAYNEQYF. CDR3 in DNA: TGTGCCAGCAGCTTGGCCCCGCAGGCGTACAATGAGCAGTACTTC.

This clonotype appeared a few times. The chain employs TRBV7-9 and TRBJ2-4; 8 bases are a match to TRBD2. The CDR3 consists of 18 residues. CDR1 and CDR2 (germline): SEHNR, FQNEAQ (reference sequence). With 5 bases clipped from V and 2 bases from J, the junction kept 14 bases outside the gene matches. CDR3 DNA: TGTGCCAGCAGCCCGGGACTAGTGGAGAATCACACCAAAAACATTCAGTACTTC. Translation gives CASSPGLVENHTKNIQYF.

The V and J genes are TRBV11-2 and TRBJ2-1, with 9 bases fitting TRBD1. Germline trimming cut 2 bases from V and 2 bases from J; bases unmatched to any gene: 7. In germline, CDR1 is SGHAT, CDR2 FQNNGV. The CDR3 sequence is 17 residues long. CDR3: CASSLFSTGGTYNEQFF. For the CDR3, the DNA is TGTGCCAGCAGCTTATTTTCAACAGGGGGCACCTACAATGAGCAGTTCTTC.

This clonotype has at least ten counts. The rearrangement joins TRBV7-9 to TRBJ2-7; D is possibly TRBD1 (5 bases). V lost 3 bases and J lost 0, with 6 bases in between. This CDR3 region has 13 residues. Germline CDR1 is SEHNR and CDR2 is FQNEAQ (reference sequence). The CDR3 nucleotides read TGTGCCAGCAGCTTGGACACCTCCTACGAGCAGTACTTC. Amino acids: CASSLDTSYEQYF.

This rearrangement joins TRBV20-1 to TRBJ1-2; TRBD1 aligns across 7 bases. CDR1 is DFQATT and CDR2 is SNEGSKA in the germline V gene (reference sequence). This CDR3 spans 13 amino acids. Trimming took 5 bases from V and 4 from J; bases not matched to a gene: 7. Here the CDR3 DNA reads TGCAGTGCTTCCGAGGGGGCTGTCTATGGCTACACCTTC. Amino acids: CSASEGAVYGYTF.

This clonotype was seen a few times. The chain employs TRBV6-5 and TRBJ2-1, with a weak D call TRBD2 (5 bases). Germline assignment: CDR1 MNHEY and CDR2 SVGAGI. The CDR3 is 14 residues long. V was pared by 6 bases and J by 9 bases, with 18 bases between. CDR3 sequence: CASSRSTYGGEQFF. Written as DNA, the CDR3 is TGTGCCAGCAGCCGGTCAACCTACGGAGGTGAGCAGTTCTTC.

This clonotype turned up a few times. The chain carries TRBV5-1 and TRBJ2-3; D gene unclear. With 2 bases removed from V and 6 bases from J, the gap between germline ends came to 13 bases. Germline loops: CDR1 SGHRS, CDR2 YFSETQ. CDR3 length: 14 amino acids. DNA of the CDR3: TGCGCCAGCAGCTTCCTAGAATCGACGGATACGCAGTATTTT. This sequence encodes CASSFLESTDTQYF.

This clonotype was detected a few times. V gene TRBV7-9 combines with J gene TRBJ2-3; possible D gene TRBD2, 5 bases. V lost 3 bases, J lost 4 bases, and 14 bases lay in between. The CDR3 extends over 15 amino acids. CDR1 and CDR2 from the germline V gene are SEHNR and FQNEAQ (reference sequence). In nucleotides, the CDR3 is TGTGCCAGCAGCTTGGGTCAACTAGAAGCAGATACGCAGTATTTT. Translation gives CASSLGQLEADTQYF. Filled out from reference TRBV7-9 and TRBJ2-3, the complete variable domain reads DTGVSQNPRHKITKRGQNVTFRCDPISEHNRLYWYRQTLGQGPEFLTYFQNEAQLEKSRLLSDRFSAERPKGSFSTLEIQRTEQGDSAMYLCASSLGQLEADTQYFGPGTRLTVL.

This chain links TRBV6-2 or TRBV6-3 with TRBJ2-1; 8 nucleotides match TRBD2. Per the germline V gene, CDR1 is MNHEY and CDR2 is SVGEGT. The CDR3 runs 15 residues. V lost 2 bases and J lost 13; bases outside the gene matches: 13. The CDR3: CASSYGPGGALEQFF. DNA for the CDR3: TGTGCCAGCAGTTACGGTCCGGGGGGGGCTTTGGAACAGTTCTTC.

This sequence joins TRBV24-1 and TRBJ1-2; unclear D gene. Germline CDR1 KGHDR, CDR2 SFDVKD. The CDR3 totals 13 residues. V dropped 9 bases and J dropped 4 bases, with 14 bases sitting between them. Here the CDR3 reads CATSNSPVYGYTF. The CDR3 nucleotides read TGTGCCACCTCAAACTCCCCCGTCTATGGCTACACCTTC.

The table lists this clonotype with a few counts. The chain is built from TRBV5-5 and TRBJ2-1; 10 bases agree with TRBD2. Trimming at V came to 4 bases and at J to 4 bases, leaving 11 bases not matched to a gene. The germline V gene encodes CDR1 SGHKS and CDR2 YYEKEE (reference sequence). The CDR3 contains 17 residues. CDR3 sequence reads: CASSNQRGGLLYNEQFF. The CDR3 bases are TGTGCCAGCAGCAACCAGCGGGGGGGCCTTTTGTACAATGAGCAGTTCTTC.

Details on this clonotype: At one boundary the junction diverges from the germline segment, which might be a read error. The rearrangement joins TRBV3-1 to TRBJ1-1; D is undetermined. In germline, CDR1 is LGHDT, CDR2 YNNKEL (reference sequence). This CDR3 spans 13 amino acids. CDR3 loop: CASSQDYGAEAFF. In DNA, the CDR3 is TGCGCCAGCAGCCAAGATTACGGGGCTGAAGCTTTCTTT.

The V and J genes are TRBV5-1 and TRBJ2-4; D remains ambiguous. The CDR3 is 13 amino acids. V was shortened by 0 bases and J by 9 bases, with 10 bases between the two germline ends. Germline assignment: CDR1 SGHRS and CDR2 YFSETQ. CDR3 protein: CASSLDGSTIQYF. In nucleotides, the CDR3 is TGCGCCAGCAGCTTGGACGGTTCGACCATTCAGTACTTC.